A selection of T cell receptor beta chains follows, all from one sample in a study of blood T cell repertoires in COVID-19. Method: immunoSEQ multiplex PCR; TCRdb's copy keeps in-frame clones and lacks some. The sample yields fewer than 500,000 clones, 81% seen once. The sample comprised peripheral blood. The receptors come from a human donor with acute or convalescent COVID-19. The donor label of this sample is uncertain. The CDR3 runs from the conserved cysteine through the conserved F or W. D genes are given only for firm matches. Not every row has a clone size; where given, it reads once, few, many or a size class.

>16|TRBD2|-|TRBV7-9|TRBJ2-2
CASSSRLAGLSGELFF
TGTGCCAGCAGCTCCCGACTAGCGGGCCTTTCCGGGGAGCTGTTTTTT
>12|-|few|TRBV12-3/TRBV12-4|TRBJ1-2
CASMRGSGGYTF
TGTGCCAGCATGAGAGGGTCAGGTGGCTACACCTTC
>14|TRBD2|-|TRBV28|TRBJ2-4
CASRIGGAKNIQYF
TGTGCCAGCAGAATCGGGGGGGCCAAAAACATTCAGTACTTC
>15|TRBD1|-|TRBV7-9|TRBJ1-2
CASSGQGKLNYGYTF
TGTGCCAGCAGCGGACAGGGGAAGCTCAACTATGGCTACACCTTC
>14|TRBD1|-|TRBV7-9|TRBJ1-1
CASSLFPGGVVSFF
TGTGCCAGCAGCTTATTCCCAGGGGGCGTCGTGTCTTTCTTT
>14|TRBD2|once|TRBV2|TRBJ2-1
CASRGLADYNEQFF
TGTGCCAGCAGGGGACTAGCGGACTACAATGAGCAGTTCTTC
>13|TRBD1|-|TRBV19|TRBJ2-7
CASSPRDRYEQYF
TGTGCCAGTAGTCCCCGGGACAGATACGAGCAGTACTTC
>16|TRBD2|-|TRBV7-9|TRBJ2-7
CASSLGGLAQNYEQYF
TGTGCCAGCAGCTTAGGCGGACTAGCCCAAAACTACGAGCAGTACTTC
>14|-|many|TRBV5-1|TRBJ1-4
CASSGDPGDEKLFF
TGCGCCAGCAGCGGAGATCCGGGAGATGAAAAACTGTTTTTT
>14|-|-|TRBV11-2|TRBJ1-1
CASSFIGVNTEAFF
TGTGCCAGCAGCTTTATAGGAGTGAACACTGAAGCTTTCTTT
>16|TRBD2|-|TRBV5-1|TRBJ2-2
CATRGVLAGSAGELFF
TGCGCCACCCGGGGAGTGCTAGCGGGAAGCGCCGGGGAGCTGTTTTTT
>13|-|-|TRBV30|TRBJ1-2
CAWSVEAGGGYTF
TGTGCCTGGAGTGTGGAGGCGGGTGGTGGCTACACCTTC